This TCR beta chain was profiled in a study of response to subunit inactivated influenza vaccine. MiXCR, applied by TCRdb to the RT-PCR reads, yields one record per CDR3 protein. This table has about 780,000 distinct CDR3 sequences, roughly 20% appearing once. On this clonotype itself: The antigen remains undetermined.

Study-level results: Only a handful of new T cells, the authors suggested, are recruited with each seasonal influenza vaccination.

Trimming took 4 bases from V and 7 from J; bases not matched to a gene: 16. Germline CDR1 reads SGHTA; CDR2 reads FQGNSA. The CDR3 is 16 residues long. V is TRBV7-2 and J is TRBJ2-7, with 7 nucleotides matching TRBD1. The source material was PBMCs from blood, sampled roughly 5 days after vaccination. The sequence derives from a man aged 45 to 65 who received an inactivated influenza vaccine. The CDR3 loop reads CASSSILQGTRGEQYF. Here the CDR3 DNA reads TGTGCCAGCAGCTCCATACTACAGGGGACCAGAGGTGAGCAGTACTTC.